The 21 T cell receptor beta chains reported below all come from one sample, sequenced in a study of early T cells in non-severe SARS-CoV-2 infection. TCRdb re-called the 5' RACE reads through MiXCR, storing one row per CDR3 protein. In the table there are 55,000 to 65,000 distinct CDR3 sequences, over 12% of which are singletons. Source: whole blood, taken at baseline. These receptors were collected from an adult who was a healthcare worker with PCR-confirmed SARS-CoV-2 infection or an uninfected control (not recorded which).

This sequence joins TRBV7-2 and TRBJ2-3; D might be TRBD1 (5 bases). The V end was cut by 7 bases, the J end by 3 bases, with 23 bases between. In germline, CDR1 is SGHTA, CDR2 FQGNSA. This CDR3 comprises 17 residues. The CDR3 protein is CASTKIWGGTTTDTQYF. CDR3 in DNA: TGTGCCAGCACGAAGATTTGGGGCGGCACTACTACAGATACGCAGTATTTT.

This clonotype was detected many times. The genes are TRBV7-3 and TRBJ2-5, with D maybe TRBD2 (6 bases). CDR1 and CDR2 from the germline V gene are SGHTA and FQGTGA. The V end lost 0 bases, the J end lost 2 bases, and 10 bases lay between the germline ends. CDR3 length equals 15 residues. The CDR3 reads CASSLTAGSQETQYF. In DNA, the CDR3 is TGTGCCAGCAGCTTAACCGCGGGGTCGCAAGAGACCCAGTACTTC. Full variable domain (missing parts from reference TRBV7-3 and TRBJ2-5): GAGVSQTPSNKVTEKGKYVELRCDPISGHTALYWYRQSLGQGPEFLIYFQGTGAADDSGLPNDRFFAVRPEGSVSTLKIQRTERGDSAVYLCASSLTAGSQETQYFGPGTRLLVL.

This clonotype was recorded a few times. This chain uses TRBV28 with TRBJ2-7; 10 bases agree with TRBD2. The CDR3 length is 18 residues. V lost 7 bases to trimming and J lost 5 bases; unmatched junction nucleotides: 20. Germline V CDR1 and CDR2: MDHEN, SYDVKM. CDR3 protein: CASKDRRTSGPIVDEQYF. CDR3 bases: TGTGCCAGCAAAGACAGGAGGACTAGCGGCCCCATAGTCGACGAGCAGTACTTC.

This clonotype turned up a few times. The chain carries TRBV29-1 and TRBJ1-4, with 8 nucleotides matching TRBD1. The J segment lost 8 bases and the V segment lost 5 bases, leaving 10 bases of the junction unmatched. Germline V CDR1 and CDR2: SQVTM, ANQGSEA. This CDR3 region has 14 residues. The CDR3 sequence is CSVRGTGGAEKLFF. The CDR3 region has the DNA TGCAGCGTTCGCGGGACAGGTGGGGCAGAAAAACTGTTTTTT.

The chain links TRBV28 to TRBJ2-5, with TRBD1 identical over 8 bases. The CDR3 sequence is 16 residues long. Germline values: CDR1 MDHEN, CDR2 SYDVKM. The trim removed 6 bases at V and 1 base at J, leaving 10 bases unmatched. The chain's CDR3 is CASRGRQGFRQETQYF. In DNA form, the CDR3 reads TGTGCCAGCAGGGGCCGACAGGGGTTTCGCCAAGAGACCCAGTACTTC.

A remark on this clonotype: A read error may account for a junction end that differs from germline. The chain uses TRBV12-3 or TRBV12-4 and TRBJ2-2, with 9 bases aligning to TRBD2. The CDR3 runs to 15 residues. CDR3 bases: TGTGCCAGCAGCCCTAGCGGGATGAACTCCGGGGAGCTGTTTTTT. It codes for CASSPSGMNSGELFF.

The V and J genes are TRBV10-3 and TRBJ2-7, with D maybe TRBD1 (5 bases). CDR3 length: 14 amino acids. CDR1 and CDR2 from the germline V gene are ENHRY and SYGVKD. V was cut by 3 bases and J by 3 bases, with 12 bases left in between. CDR3 nucleotides: TGTGCCATCAGTGACCGGACACGGAACTACGAGCAGTACTTC. Protein sequence: CAISDRTRNYEQYF.

CDR3 coding DNA: TGCAGTGCCAACCTAGTGGCGGGAGGGGGCTTAGAGACCCAGTACTTC. Protein: CSANLVAGGGLETQYF. The chain is built from TRBV20-1 and TRBJ2-5; 9 nucleotides line up with TRBD2. CDR3 length equals 16 residues. Trimming took 6 bases from V and 4 from J; bases not matched to a gene: 15. The V gene's germline CDR1 is DFQATT and CDR2 SNEGSKA (reference sequence).

V is TRBV20-1 and J is TRBJ2-3; D perhaps matches TRBD2 (5 bases). The CDR3 covers 13 residues. Germline values: CDR1 DFQATT, CDR2 SNEGSKA (reference sequence). V lost 3 bases to trimming and J lost 2 bases, with 9 bases between them. The CDR3 coding sequence is TGCAGTGCTAGCTTTAGCGACACAGATACGCAGTATTTT. The encoded protein is CSASFSDTDTQYF.

The rearrangement uses TRBV5-1 and TRBJ2-7, with a possible D match to TRBD2 (5 bases). The germline V gene has CDR1 SGHRS and CDR2 YFSETQ. With 4 bases removed from V and 6 bases from J, the gap between germline ends came to 14 bases. The CDR3 is 13 amino acids. The CDR3 reads CASSPNPEGEQYF. The CDR3 DNA reads TGCGCCAGCAGCCCAAACCCAGAGGGCGAGCAGTACTTC.

This clonotype was recorded at least ten times. The V call is TRBV5-5, the J call TRBJ2-3, with a weak D call TRBD2 (6 bases). V was shortened by 5 bases and J by 4 bases, with 11 bases between the two germline ends. Germline lookup yields CDR1 SGHKS and CDR2 YYEKEE (reference sequence). The CDR3 totals 13 residues. CDR3 nucleotide sequence: TGTGCCAGCAGTCGGGGGTTCCCAGATACGCAGTATTTT. Amino acid sequence: CASSRGFPDTQYF.

This clonotype has ten or more counts. The chain carries TRBV3-1 and TRBJ2-7, with D possibly being TRBD1 (6 bases). Trimming cost V 3 bases and J 4 bases, with 7 bases left between them. Germline V gene data show CDR1 as LGHDT and CDR2 as YNNKEL (reference sequence). The CDR3 consists of 12 residues. The CDR3 coding sequence is TGTGCCAGCAGCCAGACAGGATACGAGCAGTACTTC. Translating gives CASSQTGYEQYF.

This clonotype appeared a few times. The V call is TRBV5-1, the J call TRBJ2-2; unclear D gene. The CDR3 covers 14 residues. The V gene lost 4 bases and the J gene lost 1 base, with 8 bases spanning the gap. The V gene's germline CDR1 is SGHRS and CDR2 YFSETQ. CDR3 sequence reads: CASSVLGNTGELFF. The CDR3 DNA follows: TGCGCCAGCAGCGTACTTGGGAACACCGGGGAGCTGTTTTTT.

This clonotype was detected ten times or more. The rearrangement uses TRBV9 and TRBJ1-2; unclear D gene. The CDR3 extends over 14 amino acids. V was trimmed by 0 bases and J by 7 bases, leaving 13 bases between them. The germline V gene has CDR1 SGDLS and CDR2 YYNGEE. The CDR3 here is CASSVGGSVRGYTF. In nucleotides, the CDR3 is TGTGCCAGCAGCGTAGGGGGAAGTGTTCGTGGCTACACCTTC.

The chain carries TRBV20-1 and TRBJ1-1; D is ambiguous. Germline lookup yields CDR1 DFQATT and CDR2 SNEGSKA (reference sequence). The CDR3 is 12 amino acids. V was shortened by 7 bases and J by 1 base, with 10 bases between the two germline ends. The CDR3 DNA is TGCAGTGTTCGGGCTCCGAACACTGAAGCTTTCTTT. This translates into CSVRAPNTEAFF.

The chain joins TRBV6-1 to TRBJ1-2, with D perhaps TRBD1 (6 bases). CDR3 length: 14 residues. CDR1 is MNHNS and CDR2 is SASEGT in the germline V gene. V was clipped by 4 bases and J by 5 bases, with 14 bases between them. CDR3 sequence (DNA): TGTGCCAGCAGTGCGGGACACATAATTTATGGCTACACCTTC. It specifies CASSAGHIIYGYTF.

In this sample, this clonotype turned up a few times. This chain connects TRBV18 to TRBJ2-3, with TRBD2 matching over 10 bases. The trim removed 2 bases at V and 5 bases at J, leaving 1 base unmatched. This CDR3 is built from 14 residues. CDR1 and CDR2 (germline): KGHSH, LQKENI. The CDR3 DNA reads TGTGCCAGCTCACCAACTAGCGGGATAGATACGCAGTATTTT. Translation gives CASSPTSGIDTQYF.

The CDR3 coding sequence is TGTGCCAGCAGCTTAGTAGCTAGCGGGAGGAGCGACCCCTACAATGAGCAGTTCTTC. Its translation is CASSLVASGRSDPYNEQFF. The rearrangement links TRBV7-3 to TRBJ2-1; 11 positions agree with TRBD2. Unmatched junction bases numbered 11, after V lost 2 bases and J lost 2 bases. From germline, CDR1 is SGHTA and CDR2 FQGTGA. The CDR3 sequence is 19 residues long.

This clonotype occurred a few times. The chain uses TRBV27 and TRBJ2-1; D gene ambiguous. V was cut by 5 bases and J by 3 bases, with 11 bases left in between. The germline V gene has CDR1 MNHEY and CDR2 SMNVEV (reference sequence). The length of the CDR3 is 14 residues. CDR3 loop: CASSPSDHYNEQFF. The CDR3 DNA reads as TGTGCCAGCAGTCCATCAGACCACTACAATGAGCAGTTCTTC.

This chain connects TRBV11-2 to TRBJ2-7; perhaps D is TRBD1 or TRBD2 (5 bases each). The CDR3 is made up of 14 amino acids. V lost 5 bases to trimming and J lost 4 bases, with 15 bases between them. Germline-derived CDR1 and CDR2 are SGHAT and FQNNGV. The CDR3 DNA is TGTGCCAGCAGCGTCGGGACCGGGGTTTACGAGCAGTACTTC. Protein sequence: CASSVGTGVYEQYF.

The chain combines TRBV12-3 or TRBV12-4 with TRBJ2-2, with 11 bases matching TRBD2. This CDR3 spans 16 amino acids. The J segment lost 5 bases and the V segment lost 6 bases, leaving 8 bases of the junction unmatched. The DNA for the CDR3 is TGTGCCAGCAGGGTACCGGGACTAGCGGCAACCGGGGAGCTGTTTTTT. This codes for CASRVPGLAATGELFF.